This T cell receptor beta chain was sequenced for a study of blood T cell repertoires in COVID-19. As for the study in general: The study drew acute and convalescent COVID-19 samples from the United States, Italy and Spain. The cDNA or gDNA used as material had been derived from T cells, B-cell-depleted T cells, or PBMCs.

Under the authors' procedure: The assay estimated nucleated cells by amplifying reference gene primers. Assay used: immunoSEQ multiplex PCR; TCRdb lists only in-frame clones, some missing. The D gene and trimming were derived from the DNA, and the V and J assignments and clone size from that table. There are tens of thousands of clones in the sample; over 75% occur only once, and less than 2.5% lies in the top ten. This CDR3 is 15 amino acids long. Germline CDR1 is SGHTA and CDR2 is FQGTGA. The V gene lost 1 base and the J gene lost 6 bases, with 12 bases spanning the gap. The chain employs TRBV7-3 and TRBJ2-2; tentative D call: TRBD2 (6 bases). This sequence was found in a human donor in a cohort sampled during active COVID-19. Source material: peripheral blood. The CDR3 DNA follows: TGTGCCAGCAGCTTAAAATCGTCGGGGGCCGGGGAGCTGTTTTTT. Its translation: CASSLKSSGAGELFF.